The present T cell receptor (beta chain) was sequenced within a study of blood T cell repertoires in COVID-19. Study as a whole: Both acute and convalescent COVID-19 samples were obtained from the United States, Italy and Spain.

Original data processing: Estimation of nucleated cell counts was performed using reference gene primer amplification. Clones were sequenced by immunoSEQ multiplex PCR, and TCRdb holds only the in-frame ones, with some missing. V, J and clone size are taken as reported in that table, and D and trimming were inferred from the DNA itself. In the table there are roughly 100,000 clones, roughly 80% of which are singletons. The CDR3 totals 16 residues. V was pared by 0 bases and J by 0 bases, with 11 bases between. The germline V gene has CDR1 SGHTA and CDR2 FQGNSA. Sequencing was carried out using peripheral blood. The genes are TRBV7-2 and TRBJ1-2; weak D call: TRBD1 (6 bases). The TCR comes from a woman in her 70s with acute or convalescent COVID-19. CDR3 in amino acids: CASSLAFGGPNYGYTF. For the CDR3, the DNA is TGTGCCAGCAGCTTAGCGTTCGGGGGGCCTAACTATGGCTACACCTTC.